These 9 T cell receptor beta chains were sequenced from one sample in a study of cytomegalovirus exposure and HLA in healthy donors. Primers included in the PCR were 60 Vbeta and 13 Jbeta primers. Produced via immunoSEQ multiplex PCR; TCRdb's table is partial and in-frame only. Among around 130,000 clones, 75% to 85% were seen once, and the ten largest hold approximately 11%. Sequences were obtained from PBMCs. These TCRs come from a male donor in good health and CMV-seropositive.

The chain combines TRBV4-1 with TRBJ2-3, with a possible D match to TRBD2 (6 bases). The CDR3 runs 15 residues. Trimming removed 0 bases at V and 3 bases at J, with 10 bases between. Germline V gene sequence: CDR1 MGHRA, CDR2 YSYEKL. The CDR3 region is CASSQEKAGTDTQYF. In nucleotides, the CDR3 is TGCGCCAGCAGCCAAGAAAAGGCGGGAACAGATACGCAGTATTTT.

This clone appeared a single time. J is TRBJ1-4 and V is TRBV18, with D tentatively TRBD1 (5 bases). Trimming shortened V by 4 bases and J by 5 bases, and 11 bases separated the two germline ends. Germline V gives CDR1 KGHSH, CDR2 LQKENI. This CDR3 region has 14 residues. DNA for the CDR3: TGTGCCAGCTCACAGGGGTTCTCGAATGAAAAACTGTTTTTT. Translation gives CASSQGFSNEKLFF.

The genes are TRBV19 and TRBJ2-1; D is perhaps TRBD2 (5 bases). Trimming pared 6 bases from V and 6 bases from J, leaving 18 bases between. CDR3 length: 15 amino acids. Germline V gene data show CDR1 as LNHDA and CDR2 as SQIVND (reference sequence). The CDR3 loop reads CASRKLVSPANEQFF. The CDR3 DNA reads as TGTGCCAGTAGAAAACTAGTATCGCCCGCCAATGAGCAGTTCTTC. The variable domain in full, completed from reference TRBV19 and TRBJ2-1, reads DGGITQSPKYLFRKEGQNVTLSCEQNLNHDAMYWYRQDPGQGLRLIYYSQIVNDFQKGDIAEGYSVSREKKESFPLTVTSAQKNPTAFYLCASRKLVSPANEQFFGPGTRLTVL.

The V call is TRBV5-4, the J call TRBJ2-7, with a possible D match to TRBD2 (6 bases). The CDR3 contains 14 residues. CDR1 SGHNT and CDR2 YYREEE come from the germline V gene (reference sequence). V lost 0 bases, J lost 0 bases, and 7 bases lay in between. The CDR3 protein is CASSLGGLSYEQYF. Here the CDR3 DNA reads TGTGCCAGCAGCTTGGGGGGACTCTCCTACGAGCAGTACTTC.

The rearrangement links TRBV28 to TRBJ2-5, with TRBD1 matching 10 bases. Germline V gene sequence: CDR1 MDHEN, CDR2 SYDVKM. The ends lost 5 bases at V and 5 bases at J; junction bases unmatched: 5. The CDR3 consists of 14 residues. The CDR3, as DNA: TGTGCCAGCAGTCGACAGGGGGCAGGGGAGACCCAGTACTTC. Translated: CASSRQGAGETQYF.

The DNA of the CDR3 is TGTGCCAGCAGCTTGGCAGGGTCTGGAAACACCATATATTTT. Amino acids: CASSLAGSGNTIYF. The rearrangement uses TRBV5-5 and TRBJ1-3, with a tentative D call TRBD1 (5 bases). The germline gives CDR1 SGHKS, CDR2 YYEKEE (reference sequence). V was clipped by 0 bases and J by 1 base, with 5 bases between them. The CDR3 is 14 residues long. The full variable domain, its missing parts supplied by reference TRBV5-5 and TRBJ1-3, is DAGVTQSPTHLIKTRGQQVTLRCSPISGHKSVSWYQQVLGQGPQFIFQYYEKEERGRGNFPDRFSARQFPNYSSELNVNALLLGDSALYLCASSLAGSGNTIYFGEGSWLTVV.

V and J are TRBV28 and TRBJ1-4, with TRBD1 matching 8 bases. The length of the CDR3 is 13 residues. The V segment lost 7 bases and the J segment 8 bases; nucleotides outside the gene matches: 6. Per germline, CDR1 MDHEN and CDR2 SYDVKM. CDR3 sequence: CASTRQGPEKLFF. The CDR3 DNA reads as TGTGCCAGCACTAGACAGGGGCCCGAAAAACTGTTTTTT. The variable domain in full, completed from reference TRBV28 and TRBJ1-4, reads DVKVTQSSRYLVKRTGEKVFLECVQDMDHENMFWYRQDPGLGLRLIYFSYDVKMKEKGDIPEGYSVSREKKERFSLILESASTNQTSMYLCASTRQGPEKLFFGSGTQLSVL.

About this clone itself: Other DNA sequences in this sample translate to the same CDR3. The gene calls are TRBV20-1 and TRBJ1-2; TRBD1 is a possible D gene (5 bases). Looked up from germline, CDR1 is DFQATT and CDR2 is SNEGSKA (reference sequence). This CDR3 contains 10 residues. The ends were cut back, 6 bases at V and 8 bases at J, with 10 bases in the middle. The CDR3 DNA reads as TGCAGTGCCCCTAGGGGAGGCTACACCTTC. Translated, it gives CSAPRGGYTF.

This chain's CDR3 is CASSLTGQGLETQYF. The DNA for the CDR3 is TGCGCCAGCAGCCTAACGGGACAGGGACTAGAGACCCAGTACTTC. The chain has TRBV5-1 and TRBJ2-5; 9 nucleotides line up with TRBD1. Germline CDR1 SGHRS, CDR2 YFSETQ. The V segment lost 4 bases and the J segment 4 bases; nucleotides outside the gene matches: 8. The CDR3 sequence is 15 residues long. The entire variable domain, with the rest obtained from reference TRBV5-1 and TRBJ2-5, is as follows: KAGVTQTPRYLIKTRGQQVTLSCSPISGHRSVSWYQQTPGQGLQFLFEYFSETQRNKGNFPGRFSGRQFSNSRSEMNVSTLELGDSALYLCASSLTGQGLETQYFGPGTRLLVL.